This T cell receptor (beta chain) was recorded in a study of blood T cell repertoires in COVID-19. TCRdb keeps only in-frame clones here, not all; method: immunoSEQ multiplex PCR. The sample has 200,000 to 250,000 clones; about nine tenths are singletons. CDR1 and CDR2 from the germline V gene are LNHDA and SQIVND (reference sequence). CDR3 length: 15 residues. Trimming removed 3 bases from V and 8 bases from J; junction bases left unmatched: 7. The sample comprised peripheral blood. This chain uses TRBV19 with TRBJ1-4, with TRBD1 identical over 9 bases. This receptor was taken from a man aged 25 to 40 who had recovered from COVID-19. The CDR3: CASSITPGQGEKLFF. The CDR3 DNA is TGTGCCAGTAGTATTACCCCTGGACAGGGGGAAAAACTGTTTTTT.